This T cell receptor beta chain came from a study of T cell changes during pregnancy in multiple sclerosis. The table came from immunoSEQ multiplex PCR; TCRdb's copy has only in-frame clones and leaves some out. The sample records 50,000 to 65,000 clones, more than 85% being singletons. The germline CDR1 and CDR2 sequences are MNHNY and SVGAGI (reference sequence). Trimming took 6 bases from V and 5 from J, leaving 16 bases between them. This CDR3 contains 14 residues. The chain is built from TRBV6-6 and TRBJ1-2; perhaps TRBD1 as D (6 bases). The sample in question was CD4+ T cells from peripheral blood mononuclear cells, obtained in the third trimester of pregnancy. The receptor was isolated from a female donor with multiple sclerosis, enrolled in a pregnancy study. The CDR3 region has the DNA TGTGCCAGCAGACCCATGGGGGCGCGGTATGGCTACACCTTC. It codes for CASRPMGARYGYTF.